This passage covers 22 T cell receptor beta chains from one sample sequenced in a study of OX40 agonist ivuxolimab in advanced cancers. Only in-frame clones appear in the TCRdb table, and some are missing; sequencing was by immunoSEQ multiplex PCR. The sample yields about 67,000 clones, approximately 85% seen once. The sample here was CD4+ or CD8+ T cells sorted from blood, taken in a trial of the OX40 agonist ivuxolimab. These receptors originate from an adult with an advanced solid tumor such as melanoma, head and neck, liver or kidney cancer.

This clone was recorded once. The gene calls are TRBV6-5 and TRBJ1-2; 7 positions match TRBD1. Germline V lookup: CDR1 MNHEY, CDR2 SVGAGI. V dropped 5 bases and J dropped 1; count of bases not matched to a gene: 1. The length of the CDR3 is 13 residues. CDR3 sequence reads: CASSGDSNYGYTF. For the CDR3, the DNA is TGTGCCAGCAGTGGGGACAGTAACTATGGCTACACCTTC.

The CDR3 region is CASSEIEGTEAFF. In DNA form, the CDR3 reads TGTGCCAGCAGTGAAATAGAAGGCACTGAAGCTTTCTTT. The V and J genes are TRBV2 and TRBJ1-1, with unresolved D. This CDR3 region has 13 residues. V lost 2 bases and J lost 4, with 8 bases in between. Per germline, CDR1 SNHLY and CDR2 FYNNEI.

This clone was seen only once. The rearrangement uses TRBV28 and TRBJ2-3, with a weak D call TRBD1 (5 bases). The CDR3 sequence is 16 residues long. V lost 3 bases and J 0 bases, leaving 13 bases between the germline ends. Per the germline V gene, CDR1 is MDHEN and CDR2 is SYDVKM. CDR3 coding DNA: TGTGCCAGCAGTTTCCGCCAGGGCAAAAGCACAGATACGCAGTATTTT. Amino acid sequence: CASSFRQGKSTDTQYF. Together with reference TRBV28 and TRBJ2-3, the CDR3 gives the full variable domain: DVKVTQSSRYLVKRTGEKVFLECVQDMDHENMFWYRQDPGLGLRLIYFSYDVKMKEKGDIPEGYSVSREKKERFSLILESASTNQTSMYLCASSFRQGKSTDTQYFGPGTRLTVL.

The rearrangement joins TRBV5-4 to TRBJ2-1; D unresolved. Deletions cut 3 bases from V and 5 bases from J, with 6 bases between. The CDR3 length is 12 residues. Germline values: CDR1 SGHNT, CDR2 YYREEE (reference sequence). This CDR3 is CASSSPNNEQFF. CDR3 coding DNA: TGTGCCAGCAGCTCACCTAACAATGAGCAGTTCTTC.

The chain has TRBV19 and TRBJ1-1; D uncertain. V lost 7 bases, J lost 5 bases, and 17 bases lay in between. Per germline, CDR1 LNHDA and CDR2 SQIVND (reference sequence). The CDR3 sequence is 14 residues long. In DNA form, the CDR3 reads TGTGCCAGTAAGCGGGGAAGCGAGATGACTGAAGCTTTCTTT. This codes for CASKRGSEMTEAFF.

V gene TRBV9 combines with J gene TRBJ2-2; TRBD1 agrees at 10 bases. The germline CDR1 and CDR2 sequences are SGDLS and YYNGEE. V lost 0 bases and J lost 7; bases outside the gene matches: 3. This CDR3 comprises 15 residues. The CDR3 region is CASSVGTGGFGELFF. The CDR3 region has the DNA TGTGCCAGCAGCGTAGGGACAGGGGGTTTCGGGGAGCTGTTTTTT. The full variable domain, with the rest looked up from reference TRBV9 and TRBJ2-2, is DSGVTQTPKHLITATGQRVTLRCSPRSGDLSVYWYQQSLDQGLQFLIQYYNGEERAKGNILERFSAQQFPDLHSELNLSSLELGDSALYFCASSVGTGGFGELFFGEGSRLTVL.

The V and J genes are TRBV5-1 and TRBJ2-7; 8 positions match TRBD2. This CDR3 has 17 residues. Trimming cost V 3 bases and J 5 bases; bases outside gene matches: 16. CDR1 and CDR2 (germline): SGHRS, YFSETQ. CDR3 nucleotide sequence: TGCGCCAGCAGCTCGACGGCTGGGCTAGCGGGCGTCCACGAGCAGTACTTC. Translating gives CASSSTAGLAGVHEQYF.

This chain connects TRBV5-6 to TRBJ2-3; D uncertain. Trimming shortened V by 4 bases and J by 0 bases, and 9 bases separated the two germline ends. The germline gives CDR1 SGHDT, CDR2 YYEEEE. There are 14 residues in the CDR3. The DNA of the CDR3 is TGTGCCAGCAGCCCTTGGGTTAGCACAGATACGCAGTATTTT. Its translation: CASSPWVSTDTQYF.

Only one count was recorded for this clone. The chain links TRBV5-1 to TRBJ2-1; 9 bases align to TRBD1. The germline V gene encodes CDR1 SGHRS and CDR2 YFSETQ. This CDR3 comprises 16 residues. After removal of 4 bases from V and 10 bases from J, the junction contained 15 bases not matched to a gene. CDR3 protein: CASSLSPGQGSQEQFF. The CDR3 coding sequence is TGCGCCAGCAGCCTGAGTCCGGGACAGGGAAGCCAGGAGCAGTTCTTC.

The chain combines TRBV30 with TRBJ1-2, with TRBD1 as a possible D gene (5 bases). V was cut by 2 bases and J by 4 bases, with 14 bases left in between. Germline V gene lookup returns CDR1 GTSNPN and CDR2 SVGIG (reference sequence). CDR3 length: 14 residues. The DNA for the CDR3 is TGTGCCTGGAGTTGGTCCGGGGGTGGCTATGGCTACACCTTC. Translated: CAWSWSGGGYGYTF.

This CDR3 is CASSPSMRTGGAEQFF. The CDR3 DNA sequence: TGTGCCAGCTCACCCTCCATGAGGACAGGGGGCGCCGAGCAGTTCTTC. V and J are TRBV18 and TRBJ2-1; 11 nucleotides line up with TRBD1. Germline CDR1 is KGHSH and CDR2 is LQKENI. The CDR3 runs to 16 residues. V was pared by 3 bases and J by 10 bases, with 11 bases of the junction left unmatched.

This chain links TRBV9 with TRBJ2-3; D is uncertain. V was clipped by 0 bases and J by 0 bases, with 11 bases between them. Germline-derived CDR1 and CDR2 are SGDLS and YYNGEE. The CDR3 length is 16 residues. The CDR3 coding sequence is TGTGCCAGCAGCGTAGGGGAAGGGCTAAGCACAGATACGCAGTATTTT. This translates into CASSVGEGLSTDTQYF.

V gene TRBV5-1 combines with J gene TRBJ1-4, with no clear D. Germline CDR1 reads SGHRS; CDR2 reads YFSETQ. This CDR3 region has 13 residues. The ends were cut back, 8 bases at V and 2 bases at J, with 10 bases in the middle. This CDR3 is CASRSATNEKLFF. The DNA of the CDR3 is TGCGCCAGTCGTTCGGCGACTAATGAAAAACTGTTTTTT.

In DNA form, the CDR3 reads TGTGCCAGCAGGGAAAAGAACACCAATGAGCAGTTCTTC. This translates into CASREKNTNEQFF. The chain is built from TRBV7-3 and TRBJ2-1, with D uncertain. CDR3 length: 13 amino acids. Germline V gives CDR1 SGHTA, CDR2 FQGTGA. V lost 6 bases to trimming and J lost 6 bases, with 12 bases between them.

CDR3 coding DNA: TGTGCCATCAGTGAACCGCGTAATGAAAAACTGTTTTTT. Encoded protein: CAISEPRNEKLFF. The chain combines TRBV10-3 with TRBJ1-4; D remains ambiguous. This CDR3 is built from 13 residues. V was cut by 3 bases and J by 4 bases, with 6 bases left in between. The germline V gene encodes CDR1 ENHRY and CDR2 SYGVKD.

V usage is TRBV30 and J usage is TRBJ1-5; D perhaps matches TRBD1 (5 bases). This CDR3 is 15 amino acids long. In germline, CDR1 is GTSNPN, CDR2 SVGIG (reference sequence). V was trimmed by 4 bases and J by 7 bases, leaving 20 bases between them. This CDR3 is CAWTTGAPGKQPQHF. In DNA, the CDR3 is TGTGCCTGGACCACCGGGGCCCCGGGGAAACAGCCCCAGCATTTT.

The chain carries TRBV14 and TRBJ1-1; 7 bases map to TRBD1. CDR3 length equals 15 residues. Germline CDR1 is SGHDN and CDR2 is FVKESK. The J segment lost 2 bases and the V segment lost 4 bases, leaving 7 bases of the junction unmatched. The CDR3 DNA sequence: TGTGCCAGCAGCCCAATTTGGACAGGCAACACTGAAGCTTTCTTT. Its protein product is CASSPIWTGNTEAFF.

The sample holds a few counts of this clone. The chain uses TRBV2 and TRBJ1-2; D is unresolved. V was shortened by 5 bases and J by 10 bases, with 17 bases between the two germline ends. CDR1 SNHLY and CDR2 FYNNEI come from the germline V gene. This CDR3 spans 13 amino acids. CDR3 DNA: TGTGCCAGCAGTTCCGGGCCCTACAGTGCCTACACCTTC. Translated: CASSSGPYSAYTF.

On this clone itself: In the same sample, other DNA sequences code for this CDR3. This chain connects TRBV5-1 to TRBJ2-1; 8 bases match TRBD2. Looked up from germline, CDR1 is SGHRS and CDR2 is YFSETQ. The CDR3 totals 14 residues. V shed 5 bases and J 3 bases; nucleotides not matched to a gene: 4. DNA of the CDR3: TGCGCCAGCAGTCCCGGGACTAGCTACAATGAGCAGTTCTTC. Translating gives CASSPGTSYNEQFF.

The V gene is TRBV6-5, the J gene TRBJ1-4, with a weak D call TRBD1 (5 bases). The germline CDR1 and CDR2 sequences are MNHEY and SVGAGI. The CDR3 length is 14 residues. V was cut by 4 bases and J by 14 bases, with 20 bases left in between. The CDR3 region is CASSSKGPGSGLFF. The DNA for the CDR3 is TGTGCCAGCAGTTCCAAGGGGCCGGGGTCGGGGCTGTTTTTT.

This chain connects TRBV7-7 to TRBJ2-2, with 9 bases aligning to TRBD1. In germline, CDR1 is SSHAT, CDR2 FNYEAQ (reference sequence). Trimming took 8 bases from V and 3 from J; bases not matched to a gene: 4. The CDR3 has 14 residues. The CDR3 sequence: CASGRQGDTGELFF. The CDR3 region has the DNA TGTGCCAGCGGAAGACAGGGGGACACCGGGGAGCTGTTTTTT.

The V and J genes are TRBV28 and TRBJ1-2; D gene unclear. CDR1 is MDHEN, CDR2 SYDVKM, per germline. The CDR3 loop spans 13 amino acids. V was shortened by 4 bases and J by 4 bases, with 10 bases between the two germline ends. CDR3 in DNA: TGTGCCAGCAGTTACGAGGGTAGCTATGGCTACACCTTC. Protein sequence: CASSYEGSYGYTF.